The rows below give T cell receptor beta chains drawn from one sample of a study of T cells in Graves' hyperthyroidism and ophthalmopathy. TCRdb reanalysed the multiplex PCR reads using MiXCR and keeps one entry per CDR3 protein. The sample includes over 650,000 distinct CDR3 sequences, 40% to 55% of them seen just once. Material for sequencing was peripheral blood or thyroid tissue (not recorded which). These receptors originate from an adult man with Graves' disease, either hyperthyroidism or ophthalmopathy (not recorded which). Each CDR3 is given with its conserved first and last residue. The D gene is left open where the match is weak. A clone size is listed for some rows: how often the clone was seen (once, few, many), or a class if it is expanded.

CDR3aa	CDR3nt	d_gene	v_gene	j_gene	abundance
CASRYSPQSYEQYF	TGTGCCAGCAGATACAGTCCTCAGTCCTACGAGCAGTACTTC	.	TRBV2	TRBJ2-7	many
CASSRLAGGPGETQYF	TGTGCCAGCAGCCGACTAGCGGGAGGCCCGGGGGAGACCCAGTACTTC	TRBD2	TRBV5-5	TRBJ2-5	few
CASPVEGVSGNTIYF	TGTGCCAGCCCCGTTGAGGGGGTTTCTGGAAACACCATATATTTT	.	TRBV2	TRBJ1-3	few
CASSQGERETQYF	TGTGCCAGCAGTCAGGGGGAGCGGGAGACCCAGTACTTC	TRBD1	TRBV7-1	TRBJ2-5	.
CASSLRTGGITEAFF	TGTGCCAGCAGTCTCCGAACTGGGGGTATCACTGAAGCTTTCTTT	.	TRBV2	TRBJ1-1	.
CASSGWDRAEAFF	TGTGCCAGCAGCGGATGGGACAGGGCTGAAGCTTTCTTT	TRBD1	TRBV2	TRBJ1-1	few
CASSGVSDGDYEQYF	TGTGCCAGCAGTGGGGTGTCGGACGGCGATTACGAGCAGTACTTC	.	TRBV2	TRBJ2-7	.
CASSLATGSQPQHF	TGTGCCAGCAGCTTAGCGACGGGGAGTCAGCCCCAGCATTTT	.	TRBV7-9	TRBJ1-5	.
CAREGLSDEKLFF	TGTGCCCGGGAGGGGTTAAGCGATGAAAAACTGTTTTTT	.	TRBV7-9	TRBJ1-4	few
CASSDGLAGGYEQYF	TGTGCCAGTAGTGACGGACTAGCGGGAGGCTACGAGCAGTACTTC	TRBD2	TRBV19	TRBJ2-7	few
CASRTGTQSLNTEAFF	TGTGCCAGCAGAACCGGGACCCAGTCATTGAACACTGAAGCTTTCTTT	.	TRBV5-7	TRBJ1-1	.
CASSLAGQGVTGNTIYF	TGTGCCAGCAGCTTAGCGGGTCAGGGGGTCACTGGAAACACCATATATTTT	TRBD1	TRBV7-3	TRBJ1-3	.
CASTNLGNTIYF	TGTGCCAGCACCAACCTGGGAAACACCATATATTTT	.	TRBV7-9	TRBJ1-3	.
CASSARQGTVNTEAFF	TGTGCCAGCAGTGCTAGACAGGGTACCGTGAACACTGAAGCTTTCTTT	TRBD1	TRBV11-1	TRBJ1-1	.